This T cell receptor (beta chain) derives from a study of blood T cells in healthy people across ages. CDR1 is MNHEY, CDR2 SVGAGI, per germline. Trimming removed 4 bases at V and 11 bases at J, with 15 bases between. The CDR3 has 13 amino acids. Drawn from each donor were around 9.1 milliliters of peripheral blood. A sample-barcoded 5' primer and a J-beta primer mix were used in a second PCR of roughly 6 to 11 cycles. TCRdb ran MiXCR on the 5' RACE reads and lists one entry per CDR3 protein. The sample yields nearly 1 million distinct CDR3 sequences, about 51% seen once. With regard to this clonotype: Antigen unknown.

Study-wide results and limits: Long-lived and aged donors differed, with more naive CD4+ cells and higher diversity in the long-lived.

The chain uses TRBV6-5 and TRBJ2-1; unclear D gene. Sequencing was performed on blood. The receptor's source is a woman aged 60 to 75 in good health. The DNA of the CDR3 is TGTGCCAGCAGTTCAGAAGGTCCAGGACAGCAGTTCTTC. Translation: CASSSEGPGQQFF.